Shown below are 8 T cell receptor beta chains from a single sample sequenced in a study of blood T cells in healthy people across ages. A second roughly 6 to 11 cycle PCR used barcoded and J-beta primers. TCRdb re-derived calls from the 5' RACE reads in MiXCR, one entry per CDR3 protein. This sample yields over 600,000 distinct CDR3 sequences, of which about 45% are seen a single time; about a sixth belongs to the top ten. The material sequenced was blood. All receptors come from a man older than 75 in good health.

The V call is TRBV7-3, the J call TRBJ2-3; 10 positions agree with TRBD2. The germline V gene encodes CDR1 SGHTA and CDR2 FQGTGA. The CDR3 extends over 16 amino acids. The ends lost 2 bases at V and 2 bases at J; junction bases unmatched: 4. CDR3 nucleotides: TGTGCCAGCAGCTTAGTACTAGCGGGAAACACAGATACGCAGTATTTT. Translating it yields CASSLVLAGNTDTQYF.

The rearrangement links TRBV2 to TRBJ2-7, with a weak D call TRBD2 (6 bases). TRBJ2-5 explains the end of the DNA better; the J call may be wrong. The CDR3 consists of 13 residues. Germline lookup yields CDR1 SNHLY and CDR2 FYNNEI. CDR3 DNA: TGTGCCAGCAGCGGGGGACGGGAGCAGACCCAGTACTTC. This gives the protein CASSGGREQTQYF.

Only a few counts were recorded for this clonotype. This may be a read error: a much more frequent sequence differs by one nucleotide. This chain connects TRBV5-1 to TRBJ2-7, with 8 bases matching TRBD2. The germline V gene has CDR1 SGHRS and CDR2 YFSETQ. V lost 8 bases, J lost 7 bases, and 11 bases stayed unmatched. CDR3 size: 13 residues. Here the CDR3 DNA reads TGCGCCAGTGGACTAGCCGGGAACAATGAGCAGTACTTC. As protein: CASGLAGNNEQYF.

V gene TRBV20-1 combines with J gene TRBJ2-1; D gene ambiguous. V was trimmed by 5 bases and J by 6 bases, leaving 8 bases between them. Germline CDR1 and CDR2: DFQATT and SNEGSKA (reference sequence). This CDR3 contains 11 residues. The chain's CDR3 is CSASTGNEQFF. The CDR3 region has the DNA TGCAGTGCTTCCACCGGCAATGAGCAGTTCTTC.

This clonotype came up once. The chain combines TRBV4-1 with TRBJ2-7, with 8 bases that match TRBD2. The V and J ends lost 0 bases and 2 bases, in that order; junction bases with no gene match: 6. This CDR3 is 16 amino acids long. CDR1 is MGHRA, CDR2 YSYEKL, per germline. CDR3 loop: CASSQDQTGGPYEQYF. CDR3 DNA sequence: TGCGCCAGCAGCCAAGATCAGACGGGAGGGCCCTACGAGCAGTACTTC.

The rearrangement links TRBV5-5 to TRBJ1-5; 8 bases agree with TRBD1. This CDR3 spans 16 amino acids. V dropped 3 bases and J dropped 3; count of bases not matched to a gene: 8. Germline V lookup: CDR1 SGHKS, CDR2 YYEKEE (reference sequence). The CDR3 spells CASSYGQGGTNQPQHF. The CDR3 DNA reads as TGTGCCAGCAGCTATGGACAGGGAGGAACCAATCAGCCCCAGCATTTT.

This chain connects TRBV18 to TRBJ2-4; no clear D. The J call could be wrong; TRBJ2-7 is a better fit for the DNA end. There are 16 residues in the CDR3. The V gene's germline CDR1 is KGHSH and CDR2 LQKENI. In nucleotides, the CDR3 is TGTGCCAGCTCACCGCCGGGTTGGGGAACTGCTTACGAGCAGTACTTC. It codes for CASSPPGWGTAYEQYF.

This clonotype was picked up a small number of times. V usage is TRBV7-9 and J usage is TRBJ2-1, with TRBD1 matching 7 bases. V gave up 8 bases and J gave up 5 bases; unmatched junction bases: 3. The CDR3 is 12 amino acids. CDR1 SEHNR and CDR2 FQNEAQ come from the germline V gene (reference sequence). CDR3 in DNA: TGTGCCAGCCCGGGGACAGACAATGAGCAGTTCTTC. Translation gives CASPGTDNEQFF.